A selection of T cell receptor beta chains follows, all from one sample in a study of technical replicates of blood from several donors. Assay used: immunoSEQ multiplex PCR; TCRdb lists only in-frame clones, some missing. The profile shows some 30,000 clones, approximately 90% of them singletons. Sequencing was done on a sample of PBMCs. Receptors were obtained from a human donor in good health. Some clones in this sample may be carry-over from other donors' samples. Both conserved end residues are part of each CDR3. The order of the fields is CDR3 DNA, CDR3 protein, J gene, clone size, V gene, D gene. D genes are given only for firm matches. The size of a clone is reported for some rows only, either as once, few or many, or as a class for expanded clones.

CDR3nt: TGTGCCAGCAGTTACTCCAGGGCCACCGGGGAGCTGTTTTTT
CDR3aa: CASSYSRATGELFF
j_gene: TRBJ2-2
abundance: -
v_gene: TRBV6-5
d_gene: -

CDR3nt: TGCAGCGTTGTGAGACCAGCGGGAGGTTCCTACGAGCAGTACTTC
CDR3aa: CSVVRPAGGSYEQYF
j_gene: TRBJ2-7
abundance: -
v_gene: TRBV29-1
d_gene: TRBD2

CDR3nt: TGTGCCAGCAGCCCCCTAGCGGGGAAAGAGACCCAGTACTTC
CDR3aa: CASSPLAGKETQYF
j_gene: TRBJ2-5
abundance: -
v_gene: TRBV13
d_gene: TRBD2

CDR3nt: TGTGCCAGCAGCCGTACGCGGGGAGCTGAAGCTTTCTTT
CDR3aa: CASSRTRGAEAFF
j_gene: TRBJ1-1
abundance: once
v_gene: TRBV14
d_gene: -

CDR3nt: TGTGCCAGCAGCGCCCGAGGGTCTGGAAACACCATATATTTT
CDR3aa: CASSARGSGNTIYF
j_gene: TRBJ1-3
abundance: -
v_gene: TRBV9
d_gene: -

CDR3nt: TGTGCCAGCGCCCGGGACAGCACCTACGAGCAGTACTTC
CDR3aa: CASARDSTYEQYF
j_gene: TRBJ2-7
abundance: -
v_gene: TRBV10-3
d_gene: TRBD1

CDR3nt: TGTGCCAGCACAAGGGAGGCGAGCTCCTATAATTCACCCCTCCACTTT
CDR3aa: CASTREASSYNSPLHF
j_gene: TRBJ1-6
abundance: once
v_gene: TRBV18
d_gene: -

CDR3nt: TGTGCCAGTAGTATAGATCGAGACTACAATGAGCAGTTCTTC
CDR3aa: CASSIDRDYNEQFF
j_gene: TRBJ2-1
abundance: -
v_gene: TRBV19
d_gene: -

CDR3nt: TGTGCCTGGAGTCCCCGGGAAGTCGCTTTCTTT
CDR3aa: CAWSPREVAFF
j_gene: TRBJ1-1
abundance: -
v_gene: TRBV30
d_gene: -

CDR3nt: TGCGCCAGCAGCCAGGCAGATAATCAGCCCCAGCATTTT
CDR3aa: CASSQADNQPQHF
j_gene: TRBJ1-5
abundance: -
v_gene: TRBV4-1
d_gene: -

CDR3nt: TGTGCCAGCAGCTTAACTTTGACTAGCGGGGCGGGCACAGATACGCAGTATTTT
CDR3aa: CASSLTLTSGAGTDTQYF
j_gene: TRBJ2-3
abundance: -
v_gene: TRBV7-2
d_gene: TRBD2

CDR3nt: TGTGCCAGCAGTGATACTGAACAGGGCGAGCAGTACTTC
CDR3aa: CASSDTEQGEQYF
j_gene: TRBJ2-7
abundance: few
v_gene: TRBV6-4
d_gene: -

CDR3nt: TGTGCCAGCAGTATAGGAGTAGCGGGACGACTGAGCGAGCAGTACTTC
CDR3aa: CASSIGVAGRLSEQYF
j_gene: TRBJ2-7
abundance: -
v_gene: TRBV27
d_gene: TRBD2

CDR3nt: TGCGCCAGCAGCTCCGGGACAGGGGCTCACGAGCAGTACTTC
CDR3aa: CASSSGTGAHEQYF
j_gene: TRBJ2-7
abundance: -
v_gene: TRBV5-1
d_gene: TRBD1

CDR3nt: TGTGCCAGCAGCCCGCGGACTAGCGGGGGGCACGAGCAGTACTTC
CDR3aa: CASSPRTSGGHEQYF
j_gene: TRBJ2-7
abundance: once
v_gene: TRBV7-6
d_gene: TRBD2

CDR3nt: TGCAGCGTTGAGCCGGGGTCCGGCACAGATACGCAGTATTTT
CDR3aa: CSVEPGSGTDTQYF
j_gene: TRBJ2-3
abundance: -
v_gene: TRBV29-1
d_gene: -

CDR3nt: TGCAGTGCTAGATTTGCGGATTGTATCTTT
CDR3aa: CSARFADCIF
j_gene: TRBJ1-1
abundance: -
v_gene: TRBV20-1
d_gene: -

CDR3nt: TGTGCCAGTAGCATAGATCGGGGGAAGTACGAGCAGTACTTC
CDR3aa: CASSIDRGKYEQYF
j_gene: TRBJ2-7
abundance: once
v_gene: TRBV19
d_gene: -

CDR3nt: TGTGCCAGCAGCTTGGTGGCAGGGGGATCTGAAGCTTTCTTT
CDR3aa: CASSLVAGGSEAFF
j_gene: TRBJ1-1
abundance: -
v_gene: TRBV5-6
d_gene: TRBD1

CDR3nt: TGTGCCAGCAGCCCCGACAGGGGGCGCGAACAGCCCCAGCATTTT
CDR3aa: CASSPDRGREQPQHF
j_gene: TRBJ1-5
abundance: -
v_gene: TRBV2
d_gene: TRBD1

CDR3nt: TGTGCCTGGAGTGCGCTTACAGGGTCCGGCTACACCTTC
CDR3aa: CAWSALTGSGYTF
j_gene: TRBJ1-2
abundance: once
v_gene: TRBV30
d_gene: -

CDR3nt: TGCGCCAGCAGCCAAGATCGGGGGGATGACATTCAGTACTTC
CDR3aa: CASSQDRGDDIQYF
j_gene: TRBJ2-4
abundance: once
v_gene: TRBV4-3
d_gene: TRBD2

CDR3nt: TGTGCCAGCAGCGTAAGACAGCGGAACACTGAAGCTTTCTTT
CDR3aa: CASSVRQRNTEAFF
j_gene: TRBJ1-1
abundance: -
v_gene: TRBV13
d_gene: -

CDR3nt: TGTGCCAGCAGCTTAGGAACAGGTTGGGACACTGAAGCTTTCTTT
CDR3aa: CASSLGTGWDTEAFF
j_gene: TRBJ1-1
abundance: -
v_gene: TRBV7-9
d_gene: -

CDR3nt: TGCGCCAGCAGCCAAGATACAGCTCCTAACTATGGCTACACCTTC
CDR3aa: CASSQDTAPNYGYTF
j_gene: TRBJ1-2
abundance: -
v_gene: TRBV4-3
d_gene: -

CDR3nt: TGTGCCAGCAGCCCGGACAGGGGCTCCTACAATGAGCAGTTCTTC
CDR3aa: CASSPDRGSYNEQFF
j_gene: TRBJ2-1
abundance: -
v_gene: TRBV7-2
d_gene: TRBD1

CDR3nt: TGTGCCAGCAGCCTCTCGACAGGGTTCTACAATGAGCAGTTCTTC
CDR3aa: CASSLSTGFYNEQFF
j_gene: TRBJ2-1
abundance: -
v_gene: TRBV7-8
d_gene: TRBD1

CDR3nt: TGTGCCACCAGCGGACAGGGAAGCTATGGCTACACCTTC
CDR3aa: CATSGQGSYGYTF
j_gene: TRBJ1-2
abundance: -
v_gene: TRBV15
d_gene: TRBD1